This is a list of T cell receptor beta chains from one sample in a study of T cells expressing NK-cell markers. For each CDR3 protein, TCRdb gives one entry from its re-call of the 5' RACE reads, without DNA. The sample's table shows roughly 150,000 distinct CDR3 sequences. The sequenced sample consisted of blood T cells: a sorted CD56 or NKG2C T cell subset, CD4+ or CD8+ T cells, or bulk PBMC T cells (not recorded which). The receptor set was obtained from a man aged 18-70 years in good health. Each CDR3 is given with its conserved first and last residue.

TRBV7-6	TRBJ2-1	CASSFPGTYNEQFF
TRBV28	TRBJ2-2	CASSSGEGDTGELFF
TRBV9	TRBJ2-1	CASSKTSNEQFF
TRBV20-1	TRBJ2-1	CSPKSLAGGRVEQFF
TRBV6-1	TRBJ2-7	CASIKEWDSSYEQYF
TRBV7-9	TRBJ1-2	CASSRVGADSYGYTF
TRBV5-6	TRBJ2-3	CASSSELTTATDTQYF
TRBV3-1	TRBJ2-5	CASSQPRLSYQETQYF
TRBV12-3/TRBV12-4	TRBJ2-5	CASRTQGARETQYF
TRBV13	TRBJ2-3	CASRTSFADTQYF
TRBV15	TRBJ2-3	CATSRDFLAGRHTDTQYF
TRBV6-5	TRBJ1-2	CASSYFPGQGGYGYTF
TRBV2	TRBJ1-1	CASSEASQNTEAFF
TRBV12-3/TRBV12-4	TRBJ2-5	CASSPTRQGEETQYF
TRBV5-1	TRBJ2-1	CASSLGPDSYNEQFF
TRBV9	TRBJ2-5	CASSVGQTPGETQYF
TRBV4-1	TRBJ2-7	CASSQDLLSLGSYEQYF
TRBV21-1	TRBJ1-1	CASSKDGGLNTEAFF
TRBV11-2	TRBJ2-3	CASSLEWGGWSTDTQYF
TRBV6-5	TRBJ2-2	CASSYGVAGGQGAGELFF
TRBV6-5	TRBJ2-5	CASSYSRTGGRGTQYF
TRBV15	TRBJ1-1	CATSRTGGPTEAFF
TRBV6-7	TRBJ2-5	CASTYLAGRSQETQYF
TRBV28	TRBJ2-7	CASSLIGRTSDDEQYF